This T cell receptor beta chain was retrieved from a study of graft-versus-host responses after intestinal transplantation. Overall study: Recipients uniformly received anti-thymocyte globulin induction, followed by tacrolimus and steroids for approximately 3 years.

Repertoires were generated with immunoSEQ multiplex PCR, while TCRdb's copy carries only in-frame clones and drops some. The sample yields around 23,000 clones, roughly four fifths seen once. Tissue processing of the graft released intraepithelial and lamina propria lymphocytes from it. Germline V CDR1 and CDR2: SGHRS, YFSETQ. V was clipped by 7 bases and J by 9 bases, with 29 bases between them. The CDR3 has 17 residues. This rearrangement joins TRBV5-1 to TRBJ2-1, with TRBD1 as a possible D gene (6 bases). The clonotype comes from a human patient who received an intestinal transplant, so some T cells may come from the graft donor. This material consisted of ileum tissue, taken 12 days after intestinal transplant. CDR3: CASSVGLIRQEVFEQFF. The CDR3 DNA is TGCGCCAGCTCCGTGGGTCTCATCCGACAGGAGGTATTTGAGCAGTTCTTC.